This T cell receptor beta chain was sequenced in a study of blood T cell repertoires in COVID-19 (dated by TCRdb to between 2020 and 2021). Turning to the overall study: Samples covering the acute and convalescent phases of COVID-19 were provided by collaborators in the United States, Italy and Spain. The repertoires were released in a freely available public database intended as a resource for research on the immune response to SARS-CoV-2. The dataset comprised deeply sampled blood TCRbeta repertoires from subjects exposed to, actively infected with, or recovered from COVID-19. HLA class I and class II types, where available, came from metadata supplied by the sample provider rather than from assay-based typing. The prospective study material was composed of cDNA or gDNA derived from T cells, B-cell-depleted T cells, or PBMCs. The sample metadata nearly always contained a de-identified subject ID, COVID-19 status, age in years and sex. The samples were drawn from two sources: the first 160 participants of the ongoing ImmuneRACE study, and fewer than 1,500 subjects contributed by 6 global collaborators. Study-wide conclusions, independent of this receptor: Clinical and demographic metadata were provided uncurated, with the amount varying by source and participant.

The collaborating institutions used their own protocols to collect whole blood in K2EDTA tubes. Collaborator samples were shipped for TCRbeta analysis as frozen whole blood, isolated PBMCs, or DNA extracted from either sample type. Turning to this clone: Its antigen specificity is not known. Qualities for individual bases were not recorded, and no much larger clone is one base off.

Based on the germline V gene, the CDR1 and CDR2 sequences are SGDLS and YYNGEE. The CDR3 holds 15 amino acids from the cysteine to the phenylalanine. Kept here is only the CDR3 DNA, which spans 45 bases and is read in frame from base 1. Relative to germline, V is 4 bases shorter and J is 3 bases shorter, with 13 bases between their ends. TCRbeta CDR3 regions were amplified from genomic DNA using the immunoSEQ Assay, a bias-controlled multiplex PCR. Under the source paper's analysis protocol: Within the assay, amplification of reference gene primers was used to estimate how many nucleated cells each sample contained. To quantify the absolute abundance of each unique TCRbeta CDR3 rearrangement, sequence reads were collapsed and filtered. Productive Simpson clonality was computed per sample as the square root of Simpson's diversity index over productive rearrangements. What TCRdb holds here is the immuneACCESS table cut down to in-frame rearrangements. Part of the clones is not present; checked against another copy, under half of the missing clones reflect an unresolved V gene, and the others are unexplained. The V and J calls and the clone size are those of that table, but D and trimming were determined from the DNA. The table for this sample lists more than 250,000 clones; approximately 90% of them were counted only once. Less than 4.5% of the sample is in the top ten clones.

The V and J segments used are TRBV9 and TRBJ1-4; a weak D assignment points to TRBD1 (6 bases agree). Specimen: peripheral blood. This TCR derives from a young man with active or convalescent COVID-19. The DNA reads as follows: TGTGCCAGCAGCCCCCAGGGGCGGGCTAATGAAAAACTGTTTTTT. Translated, this is CASSPQGRANEKLFF.